These 27 T cell receptor beta chains were all obtained from the same sample, sequenced in a study of blood T cell repertoires in COVID-19. Profiling relied on immunoSEQ multiplex PCR, and the TCRdb table lists in-frame clones only, not all of them. This sample yields 200,000 to 250,000 clones, of which about 83% are seen a single time; 12% belongs to the top ten. Sequenced sample: peripheral blood. These receptors were taken from a man older than 75 with acute or convalescent COVID-19.

The chain uses TRBV4-3 and TRBJ2-7, with a tentative D call TRBD1 (6 bases). Trimming took off 0 bases at V and 5 bases at J, with 17 bases between the two ends. The length of the CDR3 is 16 residues. From germline, CDR1 is LGHNA and CDR2 YSLEER. CDR3 amino acids: CASSQDRVGAFNEQYF. The CDR3 DNA sequence: TGCGCCAGCAGCCAAGATAGGGTGGGGGCTTTTAACGAGCAGTACTTC.

V gene TRBV7-9 combines with J gene TRBJ1-6; no clear D gene. Germline assignment: CDR1 SEHNR and CDR2 FQNEAQ (reference sequence). The CDR3 totals 14 residues. The V and J ends lost 6 bases and 0 bases respectively, with 6 bases between them. The CDR3 sequence: CASRSGSYNSPLHF. The CDR3 region has the DNA TGTGCCAGCAGGTCAGGCTCCTATAATTCACCCCTCCACTTT.

The chain combines TRBV11-2 with TRBJ1-3, with 7 bases identical to TRBD1. Trimming took 0 bases from V and 0 from J; bases not matched to a gene: 2. CDR3 length: 16 residues. The germline V gene has CDR1 SGHAT and CDR2 FQNNGV. This CDR3 is CASSLERDSSGNTIYF. The CDR3 coding sequence is TGTGCCAGCAGCTTAGAACGGGACAGCTCTGGAAACACCATATATTTT.

This sequence joins TRBV5-1 and TRBJ1-5; no clear D gene. V was trimmed by 5 bases and J by 0 bases, leaving 6 bases between them. This CDR3 comprises 13 residues. From germline, CDR1 is SGHRS and CDR2 YFSETQ. The CDR3 loop is CASRRDSNQPQHF. The CDR3 nucleotides read TGCGCCAGCAGGCGGGATAGCAATCAGCCCCAGCATTTT.

The V call is TRBV28, the J call TRBJ1-3; D is perhaps TRBD1 (5 bases). Germline V gene sequence: CDR1 MDHEN, CDR2 SYDVKM. The CDR3 loop spans 14 amino acids. V was cut by 7 bases and J by 3 bases, with 13 bases left in between. CDR3 sequence: CASTTGTFGNTIYF. The CDR3 DNA reads as TGTGCCAGCACTACCGGGACTTTTGGAAACACCATATATTTT. The full variable domain, its missing parts supplied by reference TRBV28 and TRBJ1-3, is DVKVTQSSRYLVKRTGEKVFLECVQDMDHENMFWYRQDPGLGLRLIYFSYDVKMKEKGDIPEGYSVSREKKERFSLILESASTNQTSMYLCASTTGTFGNTIYFGEGSWLTVV.

The CDR3 DNA sequence: TGTGCCAGCAGTGAGGAAGGCCCAGGGGCTAATGAAAAACTGTTTTTT. This sequence encodes CASSEEGPGANEKLFF. The chain has TRBV6-1 and TRBJ1-4; D might be TRBD1 (6 bases). Germline values: CDR1 MNHNS, CDR2 SASEGT. The CDR3 contains 16 residues. Trimming cost V 3 bases and J 3 bases, with 14 bases left between them.

V is TRBV27 and J is TRBJ2-7, with 7 bases that match TRBD1. CDR3 size: 12 residues. CDR1 and CDR2 (germline): MNHEY, SMNVEV (reference sequence). Trimming cost V 6 bases and J 5 bases; bases outside gene matches: 4. The CDR3 loop is CASRRQGNEQYF. The CDR3 DNA reads TGTGCCAGCAGGCGACAGGGTAACGAGCAGTACTTC.

CDR3 residues: CASSEAGERGETQYF. The CDR3 nucleotides are TGTGCCAGCAGTGAAGCAGGGGAGCGGGGAGAGACCCAGTACTTC. This chain links TRBV6-1 with TRBJ2-5; 7 positions agree with TRBD2. CDR3 size: 15 residues. Unmatched junction bases numbered 5, after V lost 0 bases and J lost 4 bases. Germline CDR1 and CDR2: MNHNS and SASEGT.

The V gene is TRBV9, the J gene TRBJ2-3; TRBD2 agrees at 11 bases. CDR3 length: 14 amino acids. Germline V CDR1 and CDR2: SGDLS, YYNGEE. V was clipped by 2 bases and J by 13 bases; unmatched bases: 9. Here the CDR3 reads CASSVSTGTSGKYF. CDR3 in DNA: TGTGCCAGCAGCGTGAGCACCGGGACTAGCGGAAAGTATTTT. Together with reference TRBV9 and TRBJ2-3, the CDR3 gives the full variable domain: DSGVTQTPKHLITATGQRVTLRCSPRSGDLSVYWYQQSLDQGLQFLIQYYNGEERAKGNILERFSAQQFPDLHSELNLSSLELGDSALYFCASSVSTGTSGKYFGPGTRLTVL.

This clone was found once. This rearrangement joins TRBV11-2 to TRBJ1-4; D uncertain. Germline V gene data show CDR1 as SGHAT and CDR2 as FQNNGV. The germline V and J ends were trimmed by 4 bases and 11 bases, with 11 bases remaining between them. This CDR3 has 12 residues. CDR3 loop: CASSYPTGKLFF. The CDR3, as DNA: TGTGCCAGCAGCTACCCCACCGGGAAACTGTTTTTT. The full variable domain, its missing parts supplied by reference TRBV11-2 and TRBJ1-4, is EAGVAQSPRYKIIEKRQSVAFWCNPISGHATLYWYQQILGQGPKLLIQFQNNGVVDDSQLPKDRFSAERLKGVDSTLKIQPAKLEDSAVYLCASSYPTGKLFFGSGTQLSVL.

The rearrangement links TRBV6-5 to TRBJ2-7, with 7 bases identical to TRBD2. Trimming took 4 bases from V and 4 from J; bases not matched to a gene: 7. The CDR3 sequence is 14 residues long. Germline loops: CDR1 MNHEY, CDR2 SVGAGI. CDR3 in amino acids: CASSSPRELYEQYF. The CDR3 nucleotides read TGTGCCAGCAGTTCTCCGCGGGAGCTATACGAGCAGTACTTC.

The chain joins TRBV3-1 (or the pseudogene TRBV3-2) to TRBJ2-7, with D unresolved. This CDR3 contains 12 residues. Germline assignment: CDR1 LGHDT and CDR2 YNNKEL (reference sequence). V shed 6 bases and J shed 2 bases, with 8 bases lying between them. The CDR3 DNA sequence: TGTGCCAGCAGAGAGCTAACCTACGAGCAGTACTTC. It is translated as CASRELTYEQYF.

This chain connects TRBV24-1 to TRBJ1-1; D uncertain. Trimming took 6 bases from V and 0 from J, leaving 7 bases between them. Germline CDR1 reads KGHDR; CDR2 reads SFDVKD. The CDR3 covers 13 residues. The CDR3 bases are TGTGCCACCAGTCCGGGAATGAACACTGAAGCTTTCTTT. It yields the protein CATSPGMNTEAFF.

The count of this clone is one. This chain uses TRBV6-5 with TRBJ2-7; 7 bases align to TRBD1. CDR3 length equals 14 residues. The germline V gene has CDR1 MNHEY and CDR2 SVGAGI. V was clipped by 5 bases and J by 4 bases; unmatched bases: 8. The CDR3 region is CASSPGQQPYEQYF. In DNA, the CDR3 is TGTGCCAGCAGTCCGGGACAGCAACCGTACGAGCAGTACTTC.

The sample holds one count of this clone. This chain uses TRBV3-1 (or the pseudogene TRBV3-2) with TRBJ2-1, with TRBD1 matching over 7 bases. Germline V lookup: CDR1 LGHDT, CDR2 YNNKEL (reference sequence). V lost 5 bases to trimming and J lost 7 bases; unmatched junction nucleotides: 11. This CDR3 has 15 residues. The CDR3 DNA reads as TGTGCCAGCAGCTTACAGGGGATCGCCGCAAATGAGCAGTTCTTC. Translating gives CASSLQGIAANEQFF.

V gene TRBV11-3 combines with J gene TRBJ2-5, with TRBD1 matching 7 bases. V lost 5 bases and J lost 2; bases outside the gene matches: 5. Germline values: CDR1 SGHNT, CDR2 YENEEA. This CDR3 contains 14 residues. The CDR3 sequence: CASSPRTGQETQYF. CDR3 nucleotides: TGTGCCAGCAGCCCTAGGACAGGACAAGAGACCCAGTACTTC.

The chain combines TRBV12-5 with TRBJ2-5, with D maybe TRBD2 (5 bases). The germline V and J ends were trimmed by 7 bases and 2 bases, with 17 bases remaining between them. The CDR3 has 15 amino acids. CDR1 LGHNT and CDR2 FRNRAP come from the germline V gene. The CDR3 sequence: CASANGWTGQETQYF. The CDR3 DNA is TGTGCTAGTGCCAATGGCTGGACGGGGCAAGAGACCCAGTACTTC.

V and J are TRBV10-1 and TRBJ2-5; maybe TRBD1 (5 bases). The CDR3 spans 18 residues. V was trimmed by 0 bases and J by 4 bases, leaving 21 bases between them. Germline CDR1 WNHNN, CDR2 SYGVQD (reference sequence). The CDR3 nucleotides read TGCGCCAGCAGTGAGTCCGCCCCAGGGCCCATTCGAGGAGAGACCCAGTACTTC. This gives the protein CASSESAPGPIRGETQYF.

The CDR3 bases are TGCAGCGTCTTGACGCCAAGACAAACTGAAGCTTTCTTT. It specifies CSVLTPRQTEAFF. V usage is TRBV29-1 and J usage is TRBJ1-1, with D hard to call. The CDR3 spans 13 residues. Germline CDR1 reads SQVTM; CDR2 reads ANQGSEA. V lost 6 bases and J lost 5, with 16 bases in between.

Comment on this clone: Other DNA variants within this sample encode the same CDR3. CDR3 DNA: TGCAGCGTGGGGACAGGGGGCCTAGGCGGGTACACCTTC. This encodes CSVGTGGLGGYTF. This rearrangement joins TRBV29-1 to TRBJ1-2; 12 bases match TRBD1. Germline V CDR1 and CDR2: SQVTM, ANQGSEA. Germline trimming cut 6 bases from V and 11 bases from J; bases unmatched to any gene: 10. The CDR3 covers 13 residues.

This sequence joins TRBV28 and TRBJ1-5; D is possibly TRBD1 (6 bases). The germline gives CDR1 MDHEN, CDR2 SYDVKM. The CDR3 is 16 residues long. V lost 6 bases and J lost 6, with 21 bases in between. The CDR3 nucleotides read TGTGCCAGCAGCCGCTTGGGGGGGCCCGGGCCTCAGCCCCAGCATTTT. Protein product: CASSRLGGPGPQPQHF.

V usage is TRBV7-2 and J usage is TRBJ2-5; 7 bases match TRBD2. CDR3 length: 13 amino acids. With V trimmed by 2 bases and J by 5 bases, 2 bases remained unmatched. CDR1 is SGHTA, CDR2 FQGNSA, per germline. The DNA for the CDR3 is TGTGCCAGCAGCTTATGGGAGGGGGAGACCCAGTACTTC. Encoded protein: CASSLWEGETQYF.

CDR3 coding DNA: TGTGCCAGTTTGAGACTAGCGGGGGCCGAATTTTACAATGAGCAGTTCTTC. Translation: CASLRLAGAEFYNEQFF. The chain couples TRBV19 to TRBJ2-1; 12 nucleotides align to TRBD2. The CDR3 is 17 amino acids. CDR1 is LNHDA, CDR2 SQIVND, per germline (reference sequence). V lost 8 bases and J lost 4; bases outside the gene matches: 12.

The J gene is TRBJ2-2, the V gene TRBV27; the D gene is possibly TRBD2 (6 bases). The CDR3 contains 15 residues. The V end was cut by 7 bases, the J end by 3 bases, with 15 bases between. CDR1 and CDR2 (germline): MNHEY, SMNVEV (reference sequence). The CDR3 reads CASKVEGGHTGELFF. The CDR3 DNA reads TGTGCCAGCAAGGTGGAGGGCGGACACACCGGGGAGCTGTTTTTT.

The gene calls are TRBV3-1 (or the pseudogene TRBV3-2) and TRBJ2-2; weak D call: TRBD2 (6 bases). The V and J ends lost 1 base and 7 bases respectively, with 13 bases between them. The CDR3 spans 15 residues. CDR1 and CDR2 (germline): LGHDT, YNNKEL (reference sequence). CDR3 coding DNA: TGTGCCAGCAGCCAAGTCGGGGGTATAGGCGGGGAGCTGTTTTTT. Translated, it gives CASSQVGGIGGELFF.

V and J are TRBV30 and TRBJ2-7, with 8 bases aligning to TRBD2. Germline loops: CDR1 GTSNPN, CDR2 SVGIG (reference sequence). The CDR3 covers 14 residues. Unmatched junction bases numbered 9, after V lost 1 base and J lost 7 bases. The CDR3 DNA reads as TGTGCCTGGAGTGCAGCAGGGACTAGTCCGGAGCAGTACTTC. Translated, it gives CAWSAAGTSPEQYF.

The chain has TRBV7-9 and TRBJ2-6; no clear D. The CDR3 has 13 residues. With 5 bases removed from V and 4 bases from J, the gap between germline ends came to 6 bases. The germline V gene has CDR1 SEHNR and CDR2 FQNEAQ (reference sequence). CDR3 loop: CASSHSGANVLTF. The CDR3 nucleotides read TGTGCCAGCAGCCACTCCGGGGCCAACGTCCTGACTTTC.